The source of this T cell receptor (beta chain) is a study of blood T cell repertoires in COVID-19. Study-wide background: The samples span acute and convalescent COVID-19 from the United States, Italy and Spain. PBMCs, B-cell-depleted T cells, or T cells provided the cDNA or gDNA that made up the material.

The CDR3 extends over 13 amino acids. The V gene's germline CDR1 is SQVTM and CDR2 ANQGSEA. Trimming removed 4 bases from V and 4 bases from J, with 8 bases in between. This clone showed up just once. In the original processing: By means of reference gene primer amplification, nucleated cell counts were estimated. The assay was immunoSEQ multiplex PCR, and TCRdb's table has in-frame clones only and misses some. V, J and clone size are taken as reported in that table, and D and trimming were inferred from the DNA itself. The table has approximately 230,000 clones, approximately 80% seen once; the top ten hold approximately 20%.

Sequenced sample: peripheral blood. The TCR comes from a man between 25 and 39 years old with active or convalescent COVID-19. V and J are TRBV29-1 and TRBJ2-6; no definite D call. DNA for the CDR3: TGCAGCGTTGGGTGGGCCGGGGCCAACGTCCTGACTTTC. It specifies CSVGWAGANVLTF.